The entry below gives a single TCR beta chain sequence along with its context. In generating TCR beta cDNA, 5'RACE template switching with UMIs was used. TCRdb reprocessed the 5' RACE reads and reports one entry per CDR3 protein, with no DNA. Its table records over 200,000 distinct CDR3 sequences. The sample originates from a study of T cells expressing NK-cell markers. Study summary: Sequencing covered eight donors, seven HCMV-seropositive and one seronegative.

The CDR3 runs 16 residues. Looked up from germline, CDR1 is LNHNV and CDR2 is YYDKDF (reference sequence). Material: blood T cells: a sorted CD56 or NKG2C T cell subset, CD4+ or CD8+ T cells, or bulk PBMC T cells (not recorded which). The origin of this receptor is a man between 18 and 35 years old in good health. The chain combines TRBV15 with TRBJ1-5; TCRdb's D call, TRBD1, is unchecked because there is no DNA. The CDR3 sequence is CATSRDTGTGNQPQHF.